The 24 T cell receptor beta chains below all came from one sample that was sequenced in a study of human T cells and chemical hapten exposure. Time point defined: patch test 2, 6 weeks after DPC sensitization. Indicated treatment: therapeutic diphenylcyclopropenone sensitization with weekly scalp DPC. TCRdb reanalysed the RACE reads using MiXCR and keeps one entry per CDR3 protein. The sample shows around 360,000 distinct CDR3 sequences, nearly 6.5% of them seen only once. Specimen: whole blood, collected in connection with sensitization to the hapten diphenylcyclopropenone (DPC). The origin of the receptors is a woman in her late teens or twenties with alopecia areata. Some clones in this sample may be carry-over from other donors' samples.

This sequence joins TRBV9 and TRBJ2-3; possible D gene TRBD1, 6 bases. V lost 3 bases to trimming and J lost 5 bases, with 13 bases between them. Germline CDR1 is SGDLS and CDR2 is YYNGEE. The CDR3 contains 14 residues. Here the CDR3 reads CASSARVRGDTQYF. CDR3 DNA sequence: TGTGCCAGCAGCGCGAGGGTCAGGGGAGATACGCAGTATTTT.

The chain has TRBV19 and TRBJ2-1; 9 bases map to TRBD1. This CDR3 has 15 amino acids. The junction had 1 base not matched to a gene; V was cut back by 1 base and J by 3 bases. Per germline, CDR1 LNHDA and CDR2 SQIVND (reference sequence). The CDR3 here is CASSIGDRVYNEQFF. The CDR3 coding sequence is TGTGCCAGTAGTATAGGGGACAGGGTCTACAATGAGCAGTTCTTC.

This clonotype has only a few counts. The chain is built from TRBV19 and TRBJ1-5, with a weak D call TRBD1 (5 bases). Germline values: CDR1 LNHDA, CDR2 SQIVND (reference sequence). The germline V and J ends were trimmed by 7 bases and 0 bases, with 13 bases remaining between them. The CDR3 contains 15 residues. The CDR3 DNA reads TGTGCCAGTACCGGGACGTGGAATAGCAATCAGCCCCAGCATTTT. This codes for CASTGTWNSNQPQHF.

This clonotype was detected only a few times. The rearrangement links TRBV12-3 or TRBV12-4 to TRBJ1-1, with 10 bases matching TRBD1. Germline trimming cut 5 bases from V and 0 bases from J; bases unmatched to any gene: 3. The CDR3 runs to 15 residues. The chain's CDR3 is CASSDDRGLNTEAFF. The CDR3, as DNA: TGTGCCAGCAGTGATGACAGGGGGCTGAACACTGAAGCTTTCTTT.

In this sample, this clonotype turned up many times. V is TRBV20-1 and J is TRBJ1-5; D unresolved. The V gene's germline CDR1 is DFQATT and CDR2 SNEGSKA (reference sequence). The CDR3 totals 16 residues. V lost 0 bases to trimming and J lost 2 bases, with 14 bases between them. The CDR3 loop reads CSARDLEGKGNQPQHF. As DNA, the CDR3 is TGCAGTGCTAGAGATTTAGAAGGGAAGGGCAATCAGCCCCAGCATTTT.

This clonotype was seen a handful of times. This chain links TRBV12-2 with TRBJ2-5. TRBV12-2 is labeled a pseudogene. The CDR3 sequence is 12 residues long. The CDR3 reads CASRLPRETQYF. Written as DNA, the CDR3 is TGTGCAAGTCGCTTGCCGCGAGAGACCCAGTACTTC.

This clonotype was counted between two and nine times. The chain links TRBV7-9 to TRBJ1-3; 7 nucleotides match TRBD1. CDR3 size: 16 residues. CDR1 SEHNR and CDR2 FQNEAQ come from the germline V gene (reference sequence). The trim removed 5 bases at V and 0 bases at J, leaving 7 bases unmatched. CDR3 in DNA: TGTGCCAGCAGCCCAACAGGGGCCAGCTCTGGAAACACCATATATTTT. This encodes CASSPTGASSGNTIYF.

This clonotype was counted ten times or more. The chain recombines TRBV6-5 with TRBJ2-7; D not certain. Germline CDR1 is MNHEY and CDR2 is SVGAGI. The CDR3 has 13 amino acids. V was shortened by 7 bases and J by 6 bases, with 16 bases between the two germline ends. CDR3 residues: CASNFGPMGEQYF. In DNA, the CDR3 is TGTGCCAGCAACTTCGGACCCATGGGCGAGCAGTACTTC.

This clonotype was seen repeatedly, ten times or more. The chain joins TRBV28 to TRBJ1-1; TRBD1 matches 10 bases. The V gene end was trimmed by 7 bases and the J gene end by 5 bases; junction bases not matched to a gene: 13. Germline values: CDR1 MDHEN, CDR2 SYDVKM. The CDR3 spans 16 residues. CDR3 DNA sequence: TGTGCCAGCATCATTGGCGGACAGGGGGATGGGACTGAAGCTTTCTTT. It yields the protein CASIIGGQGDGTEAFF.

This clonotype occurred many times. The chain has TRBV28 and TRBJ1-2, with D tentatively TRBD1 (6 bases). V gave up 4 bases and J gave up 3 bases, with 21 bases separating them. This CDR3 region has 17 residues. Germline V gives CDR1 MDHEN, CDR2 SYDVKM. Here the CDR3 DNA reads TGTGCCAGCAGTTCCCCTACAGGGCAGGGTTGGGACTATGGCTACACCTTC. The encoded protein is CASSSPTGQGWDYGYTF.

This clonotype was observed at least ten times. CDR3 loop: CASDERNQETQYF. The CDR3, as DNA: TGTGCCAGCGATGAGAGAAACCAAGAGACCCAGTACTTC. V gene TRBV2 combines with J gene TRBJ2-5; D not resolved. CDR3 length: 13 amino acids. Germline V lookup: CDR1 SNHLY, CDR2 FYNNEI. Deletions cut 8 bases from V and 0 bases from J, with 10 bases between.

The CDR3 protein is CASSSEVGVEAFF. In DNA form, the CDR3 reads TGTGCCAGCAGCTCAGAGGTTGGAGTTGAAGCTTTCTTT. The V gene is TRBV7-2, the J gene TRBJ1-1; the D is unclear. The CDR3 has 13 residues. Germline CDR1 is SGHTA and CDR2 is FQGNSA. Trimming pared 4 bases from V and 7 bases from J, leaving 13 bases between.

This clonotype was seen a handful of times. Here the CDR3 DNA reads TGTGCCAGCGGAGATGAACAGGGAAGTGCCTATGGCTACACCTTC. Amino acid sequence: CASGDEQGSAYGYTF. The V and J genes are TRBV6-2 or TRBV6-3 and TRBJ1-2; weak D call: TRBD1 (6 bases). CDR1 and CDR2 (germline): MNHEY, SVGEGT. Between the trimmed V and J ends, which lost 8 bases and 4 bases, there was a span of 20 bases. The CDR3 runs 15 residues.

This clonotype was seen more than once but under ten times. CDR3 in amino acids: CASSSFVTDTQYF. CDR3 sequence (DNA): TGTGCCAGCAGCTCCTTTGTCACAGATACGCAGTATTTT. The chain employs TRBV7-3 and TRBJ2-3; D uncertain. V was pared by 4 bases and J by 2 bases, with 7 bases between. There are 13 residues in the CDR3. Germline V gene sequence: CDR1 SGHTA, CDR2 FQGTGA.

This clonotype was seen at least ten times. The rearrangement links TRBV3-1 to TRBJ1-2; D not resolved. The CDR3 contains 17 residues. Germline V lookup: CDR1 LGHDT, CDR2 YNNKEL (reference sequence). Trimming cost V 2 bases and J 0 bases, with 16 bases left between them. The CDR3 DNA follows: TGTGCCAGCAGCCAATCCCCCGGTGACGGCTCTAACTATGGCTACACCTTC. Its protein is CASSQSPGDGSNYGYTF.

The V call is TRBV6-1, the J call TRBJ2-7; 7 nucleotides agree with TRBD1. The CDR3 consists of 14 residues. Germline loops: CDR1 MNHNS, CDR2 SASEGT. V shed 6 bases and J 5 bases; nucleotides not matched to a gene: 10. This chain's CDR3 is CASRTTGYKDEQYF. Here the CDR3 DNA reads TGTGCCAGCAGGACGACAGGGTATAAGGACGAGCAGTACTTC.

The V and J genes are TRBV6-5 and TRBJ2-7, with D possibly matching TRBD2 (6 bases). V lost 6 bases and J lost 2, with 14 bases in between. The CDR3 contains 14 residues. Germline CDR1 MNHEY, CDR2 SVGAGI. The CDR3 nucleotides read TGTGCCAGCAGGAGCCTGGGGGGAACCTACGAGCAGTACTTC. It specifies CASRSLGGTYEQYF.

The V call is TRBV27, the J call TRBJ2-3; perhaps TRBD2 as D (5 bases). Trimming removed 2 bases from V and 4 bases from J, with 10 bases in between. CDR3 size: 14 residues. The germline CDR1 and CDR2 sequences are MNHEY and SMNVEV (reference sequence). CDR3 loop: CASSLRQEADTQYF. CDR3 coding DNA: TGTGCCAGCAGTTTAAGGCAGGAGGCAGATACGCAGTATTTT.

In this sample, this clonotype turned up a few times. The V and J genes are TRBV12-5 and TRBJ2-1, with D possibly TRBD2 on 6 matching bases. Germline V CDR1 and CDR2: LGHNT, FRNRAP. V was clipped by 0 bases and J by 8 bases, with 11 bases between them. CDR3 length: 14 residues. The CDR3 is CASGLVNRGDEQFF. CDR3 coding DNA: TGTGCTAGTGGTTTGGTTAACCGCGGGGATGAGCAGTTCTTC.

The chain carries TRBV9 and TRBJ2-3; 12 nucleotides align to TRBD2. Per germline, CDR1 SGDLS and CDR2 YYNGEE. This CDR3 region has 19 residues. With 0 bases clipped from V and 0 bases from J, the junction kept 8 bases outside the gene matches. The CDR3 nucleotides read TGTGCCAGCAGCGTAGGTCGGCTAGCGGGGGGGCCTAGCACAGATACGCAGTATTTT. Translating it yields CASSVGRLAGGPSTDTQYF.

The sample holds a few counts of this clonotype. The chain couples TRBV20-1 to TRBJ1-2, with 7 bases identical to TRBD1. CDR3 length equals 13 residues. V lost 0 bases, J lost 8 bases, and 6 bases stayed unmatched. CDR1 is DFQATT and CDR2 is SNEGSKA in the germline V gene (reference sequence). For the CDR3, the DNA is TGCAGTGCTAGAGAGGGAGGGACAGAAGGCTACACCTTC. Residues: CSAREGGTEGYTF.

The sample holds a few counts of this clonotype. The CDR3 protein is CASSEVGGGYYEQFF. The CDR3 DNA sequence: TGTGCCAGCAGTGAAGTTGGCGGGGGGTACTATGAGCAGTTCTTC. V and J are TRBV6-1 and TRBJ2-1; 8 bases align to TRBD2. The CDR3 is made up of 15 amino acids. Germline V gene lookup returns CDR1 MNHNS and CDR2 SASEGT. Trimming removed 1 base from V and 8 bases from J; junction bases left unmatched: 7.

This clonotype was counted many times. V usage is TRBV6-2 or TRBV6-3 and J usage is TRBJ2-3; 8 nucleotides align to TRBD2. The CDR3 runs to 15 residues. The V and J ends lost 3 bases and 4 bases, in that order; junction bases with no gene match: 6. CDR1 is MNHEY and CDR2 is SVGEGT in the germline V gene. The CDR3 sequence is CASSYRRTSSDTQYF. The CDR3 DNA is TGTGCCAGCAGTTATCGGCGGACTAGCTCAGATACGCAGTATTTT.

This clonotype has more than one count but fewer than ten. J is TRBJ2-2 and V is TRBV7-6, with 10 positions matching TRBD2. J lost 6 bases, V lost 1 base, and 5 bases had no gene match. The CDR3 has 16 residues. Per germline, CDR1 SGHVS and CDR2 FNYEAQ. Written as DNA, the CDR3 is TGTGCCAGCAGCTTAGAGAGCGGGGGGGCCCCCGGGGAGCTGTTTTTT. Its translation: CASSLESGGAPGELFF.